Reported below is one TCR beta chain. Its antigen is unknown. Reprocessing the 5' RACE reads, TCRdb reports a single entry for every CDR3 protein and omits DNA. The ten most abundant clones cover approximately 6.8% of a sample with 400,000 to 550,000 distinct CDR3 sequences. The CDR3 is 15 amino acids. Germline V gives CDR1 SGHTA, CDR2 FQGNSA. The source of the sample is a study of T cells expressing NK-cell markers. In the study overall: From sorted CD3+CD56+NKG2C+, CD3+CD56+NKG2C- and CD3+CD56-NKG2C+ T cells came the TCR beta repertoires. The sequencing cohort of eight donors included seven HCMV-seropositive individuals and one seronegative individual.

Overall study findings and caveats: Dominant NKG2C+ clonotypes made up roughly 1.0-7.5% of CD8+ T cells in six donors.

This sequence was found in a woman aged 18-70 years in good health. This chain connects TRBV7-2 to TRBJ2-7; TCRdb designates TRBD2, a call that cannot be tested without DNA. Material: blood T cells: a sorted CD56 or NKG2C T cell subset, CD4+ or CD8+ T cells, or bulk PBMC T cells (not recorded which). This CDR3 reads CASSLARTSVYEQYF. The full variable domain, rest sourced from reference TRBV7-2 and TRBJ2-7, is GAGVSQSPSNKVTEKGKDVELRCDPISGHTALYWYRQSLGQGLEFLIYFQGNSAPDKSGLPSDRFSAERTGGSVSTLTIQRTQQEDSAVYLCASSLARTSVYEQYFGPGTRLTVT.